This TCR beta chain is drawn from a study of cytomegalovirus exposure and HLA in healthy donors. Nominally healthy donors provided the samples, though records likely missed some immune exposures. Findings and caveats of the study: Across donors, most TCRs were seen rarely, yet some public ones were widespread. About 87% or about 30% of the time was how often most TCR beta V segments were productive, according to an earlier analysis.

V lost 4 bases to trimming and J lost 2 bases; unmatched junction nucleotides: 5. Germline CDR1 reads SGHNT; CDR2 reads YENEEA. This CDR3 contains 15 residues. A remark on this clone: Antigen: not known.

Vbeta (60) and Jbeta (13) primers were used in the PCR. Assay: immunoSEQ multiplex PCR; the TCRdb copy retains only in-frame clones and omits some. The sample carries some 99,000 clones, more than 70% recorded once. The sample was PBMCs. The chain carries TRBV11-3 and TRBJ2-3; 8 positions agree with TRBD1. This receptor was taken from a female donor in good health and CMV-seronegative. In DNA, the CDR3 is TGTGCCAGCAGCTCCGGGACAGGAAACACAGATACGCAGTATTTT. Encoded protein: CASSSGTGNTDTQYF.